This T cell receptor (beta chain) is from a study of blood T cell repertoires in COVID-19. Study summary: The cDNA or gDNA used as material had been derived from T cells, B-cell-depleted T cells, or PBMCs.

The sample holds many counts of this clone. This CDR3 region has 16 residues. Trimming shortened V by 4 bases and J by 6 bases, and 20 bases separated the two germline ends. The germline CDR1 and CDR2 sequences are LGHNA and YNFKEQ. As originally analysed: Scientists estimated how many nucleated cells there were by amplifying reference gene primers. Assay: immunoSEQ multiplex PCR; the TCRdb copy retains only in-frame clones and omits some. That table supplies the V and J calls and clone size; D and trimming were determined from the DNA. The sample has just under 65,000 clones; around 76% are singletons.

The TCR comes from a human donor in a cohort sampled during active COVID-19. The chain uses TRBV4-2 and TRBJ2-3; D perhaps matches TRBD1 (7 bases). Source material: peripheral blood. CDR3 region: CASSPGGQGGGDTQYF. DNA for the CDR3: TGTGCCAGCAGCCCAGGGGGGCAGGGCGGTGGGGATACGCAGTATTTT.